This T cell receptor beta chain emerged from a study of circulating and synovial CD4+ cells in juvenile arthritis. Generated by immunoSEQ multiplex PCR, the TCRdb table keeps only in-frame clones and is missing some. This sample has approximately 1,900 clones, with 90% found just once. Losses at the gene ends were 5 bases for V and 7 bases for J; bases not matched to a gene: 14. The CDR3 length is 17 residues. Germline assignment: CDR1 SGHVS and CDR2 FNYEAQ. Sequencing input: HLA-DR+ CD4+ T cells from blood. The subset here: circulating pathogenic-like lymphocytes, sorted as HLA-DR+CD14-CD3+CD4+CD25low/- blood T cells. The clonotype originates from a human patient with juvenile idiopathic arthritis. Some clones in this sample may be carry-over from other donors' samples. This chain uses TRBV7-6 with TRBJ1-6; 7 positions agree with TRBD1. CDR3 nucleotide sequence: TGTGCCAGCAGCCTTCGGACAGGCCCGACGCCGAATTCACCCCTCCACTTT. Protein sequence: CASSLRTGPTPNSPLHF.